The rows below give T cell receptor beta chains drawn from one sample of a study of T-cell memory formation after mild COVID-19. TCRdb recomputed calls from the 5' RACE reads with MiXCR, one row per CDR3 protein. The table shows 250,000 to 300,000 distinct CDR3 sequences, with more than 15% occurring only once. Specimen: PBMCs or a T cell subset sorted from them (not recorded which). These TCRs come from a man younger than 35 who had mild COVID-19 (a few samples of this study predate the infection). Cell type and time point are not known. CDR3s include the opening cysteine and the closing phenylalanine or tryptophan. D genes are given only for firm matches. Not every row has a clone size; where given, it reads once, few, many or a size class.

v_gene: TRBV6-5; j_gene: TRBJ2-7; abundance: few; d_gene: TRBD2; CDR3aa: CASRRTSGGAYEQYF; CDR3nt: TGTGCCAGCAGGCGGACTAGCGGGGGGGCTTACGAGCAGTACTTC
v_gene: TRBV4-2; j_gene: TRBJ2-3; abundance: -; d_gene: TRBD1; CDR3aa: CASSQETGIADTQYF; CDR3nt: TGTGCCAGCAGCCAAGAGACAGGGATCGCAGATACGCAGTATTTT
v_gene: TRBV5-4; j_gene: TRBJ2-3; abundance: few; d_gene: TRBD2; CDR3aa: CASSTGLAGGTDTQYF; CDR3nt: TGTGCCAGCAGCACAGGACTAGCGGGGGGCACAGATACGCAGTATTTT
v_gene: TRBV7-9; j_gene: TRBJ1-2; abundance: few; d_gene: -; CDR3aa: CASSPSTGLNYGYTF; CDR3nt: TGTGCCAGCAGCCCGTCGACAGGACTTAACTATGGCTACACCTTC
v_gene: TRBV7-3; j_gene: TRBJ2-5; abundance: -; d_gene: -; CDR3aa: CASSLDVGSLQYF; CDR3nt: TGTGCCAGCAGCTTAGATGTGGGGAGCCTCCAGTACTTC
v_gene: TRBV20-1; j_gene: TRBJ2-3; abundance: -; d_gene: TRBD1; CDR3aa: CSAPAPGQGADTQYF; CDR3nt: TGCAGTGCTCCCGCACCGGGACAGGGGGCAGATACGCAGTATTTT
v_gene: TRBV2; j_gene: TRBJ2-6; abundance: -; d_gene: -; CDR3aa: CASSVGSGSSGANVLTF; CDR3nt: TGTGCCAGCAGTGTAGGGTCCGGCTCCTCTGGGGCCAACGTCCTGACTTTC
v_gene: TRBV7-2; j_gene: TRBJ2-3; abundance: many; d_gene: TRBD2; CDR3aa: CASSFSAGIERRDTQYF; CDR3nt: TGTGCCAGCAGCTTTTCAGCGGGAATTGAGCGTCGGGATACGCAGTATTTT
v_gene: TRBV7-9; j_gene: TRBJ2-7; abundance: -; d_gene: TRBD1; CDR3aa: CASSLQRTGPYEQYF; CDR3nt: TGTGCCAGCAGCTTACAAAGGACAGGGCCTTACGAGCAGTACTTC
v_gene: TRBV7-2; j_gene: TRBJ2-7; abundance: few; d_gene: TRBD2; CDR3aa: CASSRLAGANEQYF; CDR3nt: TGTGCCAGCAGCCGACTAGCGGGGGCAAACGAGCAGTACTTC
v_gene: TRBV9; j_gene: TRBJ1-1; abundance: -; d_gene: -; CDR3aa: CASSVVRQSAEAFF; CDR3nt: TGTGCCAGCAGCGTAGTACGGCAGTCAGCTGAAGCTTTCTTT
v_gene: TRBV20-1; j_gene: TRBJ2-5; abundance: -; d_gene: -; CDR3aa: CSARNNGETQYF; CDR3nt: TGCAGTGCTAGAAATAATGGGGAGACCCAGTACTTC